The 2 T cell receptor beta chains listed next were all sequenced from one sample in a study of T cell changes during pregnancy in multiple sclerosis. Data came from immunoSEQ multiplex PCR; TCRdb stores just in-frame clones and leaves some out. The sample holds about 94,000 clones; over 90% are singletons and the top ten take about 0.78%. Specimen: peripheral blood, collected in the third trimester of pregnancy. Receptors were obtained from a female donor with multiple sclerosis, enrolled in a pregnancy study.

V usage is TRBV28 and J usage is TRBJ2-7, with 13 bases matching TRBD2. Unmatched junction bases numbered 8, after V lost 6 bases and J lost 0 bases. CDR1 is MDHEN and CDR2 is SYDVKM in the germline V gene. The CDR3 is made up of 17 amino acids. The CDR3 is CASSSGTSGVSSYEQYF. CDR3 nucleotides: TGTGCCAGCAGCTCTGGGACTAGCGGGGTTAGCTCCTACGAGCAGTACTTC. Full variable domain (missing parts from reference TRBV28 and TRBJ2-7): DVKVTQSSRYLVKRTGEKVFLECVQDMDHENMFWYRQDPGLGLRLIYFSYDVKMKEKGDIPEGYSVSREKKERFSLILESASTNQTSMYLCASSSGTSGVSSYEQYFGPGTRLTVT.

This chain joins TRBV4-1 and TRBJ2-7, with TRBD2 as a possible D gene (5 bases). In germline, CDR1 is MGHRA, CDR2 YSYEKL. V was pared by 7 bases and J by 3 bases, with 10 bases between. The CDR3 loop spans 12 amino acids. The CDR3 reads CASTGVDYEQYF. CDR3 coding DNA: TGCGCCAGCACCGGGGTAGACTACGAGCAGTACTTC.